Below are 14 T cell receptor beta chains sequenced from a single sample in a study of metastatic and nonmetastatic thyroid tumors. TCRdb recomputed clones from the PCR reads via MiXCR. The table shows more than 10,000 clones, with 9.5% to 15% occurring only once. Thyroid surgery took place with no prior treatment in any patient. Sequencing was done on a sample of blood. These TCRs come from a female donor with papillary thyroid cancer or a benign thyroid nodule (not recorded which). Some clones in this sample may be carry-over from other donors' samples.

This clone was detected ten times or more. This chain links TRBV7-9 with TRBJ1-1, with D uncertain. CDR3 length equals 15 residues. In germline, CDR1 is SEHNR, CDR2 FQNEAQ (reference sequence). V was pared by 1 base and J by 1 base, with 10 bases between. CDR3 sequence reads: CASSLGPSGNTEAFF. The CDR3 region has the DNA TGTGCCAGCAGCTTAGGTCCTTCGGGGAACACTGAAGCTTTCTTT.

This clone was observed many times. The rearrangement joins TRBV4-1 to TRBJ2-1; no firm D call. Germline V gives CDR1 MGHRA, CDR2 YSYEKL. This CDR3 contains 15 residues. V was cut by 3 bases and J by 3 bases, with 12 bases left in between. DNA of the CDR3: TGCGCCAGCAGCCATACAAGGACGGTCTACAATGAGCAGTTCTTC. It translates to CASSHTRTVYNEQFF.

This clone occurred many times. The V gene is TRBV4-2, the J gene TRBJ1-1; the match to TRBD1 covers 7 bases. V lost 3 bases, J lost 3 bases, and 10 bases stayed unmatched. The CDR3 totals 16 residues. Germline CDR1 LGHNA, CDR2 YNFKEQ. The CDR3 sequence is CASSHPEGGIDTEAFF. The DNA for the CDR3 is TGTGCCAGCAGCCATCCTGAAGGGGGCATCGACACTGAAGCTTTCTTT.

The table lists this clone with many counts. This chain joins TRBV7-8 and TRBJ1-4; no clear D. The germline V gene has CDR1 SGHVS and CDR2 FQNEAQ. The CDR3 is 14 residues long. V lost 4 bases to trimming and J lost 8 bases, with 14 bases between them. CDR3 amino acids: CASSYYEASEKLFF. CDR3 nucleotide sequence: TGTGCCAGCAGCTACTACGAGGCAAGCGAAAAACTGTTTTTT.

This clone ranks as medium-sized (0.01 to 0.1%). This chain connects TRBV6-5 to TRBJ1-5; no definite D call. Germline V gene lookup returns CDR1 MNHEY and CDR2 SVGAGI. This CDR3 comprises 13 residues. V was trimmed by 0 bases and J by 3 bases, leaving 3 bases between them. In DNA, the CDR3 is TGTGCCAGCAGTTACTCGACCAATCAGCCCCAGCATTTT. This codes for CASSYSTNQPQHF.

This clone was seen many times. The chain is built from TRBV7-9 and TRBJ1-1; the match to TRBD1 covers 7 bases. CDR3 length equals 14 residues. From germline, CDR1 is SEHNR and CDR2 FQNEAQ (reference sequence). Trimming cost V 5 bases and J 0 bases; bases outside gene matches: 3. The chain's CDR3 is CASSRGQMNTEAFF. Written as DNA, the CDR3 is TGTGCCAGCAGCCGGGGACAGATGAACACTGAAGCTTTCTTT.

By proportion, this clone is medium-sized. The rearrangement uses TRBV30 and TRBJ1-1; D gene ambiguous. CDR1 and CDR2 from the germline V gene are GTSNPN and SVGIG (reference sequence). Trimming removed 0 bases from V and 10 bases from J, with 9 bases in between. There are 11 residues in the CDR3. The CDR3 reads CAWSVLRGAFF. The DNA for the CDR3 is TGTGCCTGGAGTGTCCTAAGAGGAGCTTTCTTT. Full variable domain (remainder filled in from reference TRBV30 and TRBJ1-1): SQTIHQWPATLVQPVGSPLSLECTVEGTSNPNLYWYRQAAGRGLQLLFYSVGIGQISSEVPQNLSASRPQDRQFILSSKKLLLSDSGFYLCAWSVLRGAFFGQGTRLTVV.

This clone was seen at least ten times. V gene TRBV11-2 combines with J gene TRBJ1-1; D gene unclear. The CDR3 runs to 13 residues. Deletions cut 0 bases from V and 3 bases from J, with 5 bases between. Germline CDR1 SGHAT, CDR2 FQNNGV. The DNA for the CDR3 is TGTGCCAGCAGCTTAGACCGTTACACTGAAGCTTTCTTT. As protein: CASSLDRYTEAFF.

The chain uses TRBV30 and TRBJ1-2, with D unresolved. The germline CDR1 and CDR2 sequences are GTSNPN and SVGIG (reference sequence). The CDR3 runs to 12 residues. The V gene lost 1 base and the J gene lost 8 bases, with 11 bases spanning the gap. This chain's CDR3 is CAWSGAIDGYTF. The CDR3, as DNA: TGTGCCTGGAGTGGCGCAATTGACGGCTACACCTTC.

This clone was observed at least ten times. V usage is TRBV20-1 and J usage is TRBJ1-1; 8 positions match TRBD1. The CDR3 runs to 16 residues. V was clipped by 3 bases and J by 8 bases; unmatched bases: 17. Germline CDR1 and CDR2: DFQATT and SNEGSKA (reference sequence). In DNA, the CDR3 is TGCAGTGCTAGTCGTCCGACAGGGGCCCCCTTTGTCGAAGCTTTCTTT. It codes for CSASRPTGAPFVEAFF.

This clone was observed at least ten times. The chain joins TRBV20-1 to TRBJ1-3; tentative D call: TRBD1 (5 bases). The CDR3 loop spans 14 amino acids. V lost 4 bases and J lost 4, with 14 bases in between. Germline V lookup: CDR1 DFQATT, CDR2 SNEGSKA (reference sequence). The DNA of the CDR3 is TGCAGTGCTATCAAAGGGGCGTACGGAAACACCATATATTTT. Its translation: CSAIKGAYGNTIYF.

As regards this clone: A junction boundary mismatches the germline segment, possibly from a read error. The V gene is TRBV12-3 or TRBV12-4, the J gene TRBJ2-4, with D perhaps assigned TRBD1 or TRBD2 (5 bases each). The length of the CDR3 is 16 residues. Here the CDR3 reads CVSSLGLGVDESIQYF. DNA for the CDR3: TGTGTCAGCAGTTTAGGGTTGGGGGTTGACGAAAGCATTCAGTACTTC.

This clone was seen at least ten times. This sample includes further DNA sequences coding for the same CDR3. The genes are TRBV14 and TRBJ2-5; 7 nucleotides line up with TRBD2. The V gene's germline CDR1 is SGHDN and CDR2 FVKESK. The CDR3 is 17 amino acids. The trim removed 2 bases at V and 1 base at J, leaving 10 bases unmatched. The CDR3 bases are TGTGCCAGCAGCCAATACCGGGGAGGGACCCCCCAAGAGACCCAGTACTTC. This codes for CASSQYRGGTPQETQYF.

This clone was seen ten or more times. The genes are TRBV9 and TRBJ1-2; perhaps TRBD1 as D (6 bases). The CDR3 runs to 13 residues. Trimming pared 4 bases from V and 8 bases from J, leaving 15 bases between. The germline V gene encodes CDR1 SGDLS and CDR2 YYNGEE. The DNA of the CDR3 is TGTGCCAGCAGCCTAGCGGGGGGCTCGGGCTACACCTTC. Translated: CASSLAGGSGYTF.